There are a few counts of the clone carrying this T cell receptor (beta chain). The antigen remains unidentified. TCRdb used MiXCR to reprocess the RT-PCR reads, holding one entry per CDR3 protein. The sample records 500,000 to 600,000 distinct CDR3 sequences, about 10% being singletons. The sample belongs to a study of response to subunit inactivated influenza vaccine. General study results and limits: After each seasonal influenza vaccination, few new T cells are recruited, the authors suggested.

CDR1 is KGHDR, CDR2 SFDVKD, per germline. CDR3 length: 13 residues. V gave up 4 bases and J gave up 8 bases, with 11 bases separating them. The TCR sequence derives from a man aged 50-59 years who received an inactivated influenza vaccine. The material was PBMCs from blood, obtained on the day of vaccination. The chain uses TRBV24-1 and TRBJ2-1, with a tentative D call TRBD1 (5 bases). CDR3 DNA: TGTGCCACCAGTGAAACCAGGGCCTATGAGCAGTTCTTC. Residues: CATSETRAYEQFF.